This TCR beta chain was recorded in a study of blood T cells in healthy people across ages. Whole-study findings and limits: Observed TCR beta diversity per million T cells went down as age went up. This fall followed a roughly linear course with age. It was not known whether donors were CMV positive (a possible confounder of expanded clonotype changes).

Unmatched junction bases numbered 13, after V lost 1 base and J lost 7 bases. From germline, CDR1 is SGHNT and CDR2 YYREEE (reference sequence). The CDR3 covers 17 residues. Alongside a J-beta primer mix, a sample-barcoded 5' primer served in a second PCR lasting about 7 to 11 cycles. Through a template-switch adaptor with 12 random nucleotides, each cDNA molecule received a tag. TCRdb re-derived calls from the 5' RACE reads in MiXCR, one entry per CDR3 protein. The sample includes about 800,000 distinct CDR3 sequences, 25% of them seen just once. This clonotype was detected a few times. The antigen is undetermined. The data also belong to a second study, concerning T cells of mothers and their children. That work contributes: The study obtained over 9.5 million TCR beta CDR3 reads per mother and about 3 million per child.

V and J are TRBV5-4 and TRBJ2-5, with 10 bases lining up with TRBD2. This clonotype was obtained from a boy aged 10-17 years in good health. Sequenced input: blood. This chain's CDR3 is CASSLLLLAGEVGTQYF. CDR3 nucleotide sequence: TGTGCCAGCAGCTTGCTTCTCCTAGCGGGGGAAGTAGGGACCCAGTACTTC.